This is a list of T cell receptor beta chains from one sample in a study of cytomegalovirus exposure and HLA in healthy donors. Measured with immunoSEQ multiplex PCR; TCRdb has only the in-frame clones, and not every one. Seen here are under 200,000 clones, 77% observed once, and the top ten hold under 2.5%. The sample taken for sequencing was PBMCs. These receptors were taken from a man aged 45-65 years in good health and CMV-seropositive. Each CDR3 is given with its conserved first and last residue.

TRBV5-1	12	CASSIGSRGYTF
TRBV7-9	13	CASSLSESYEQYF
TRBV6-1	15	CASSGGQGNTGELFF
TRBV28	17	CASSLLASGGLNQPQHF
TRBV5-6	13	CASSFQGVETQYF
TRBV6-1	15	CASSQKRLATETQYF
TRBV6-1	15	CASRFGAGGNQPQHF
TRBV5-6	14	CASSLVVEEPEAFF
TRBV5-1	18	CASSSGLAGVSSTDTQYF
TRBV4-1	17	CASSQVRGQGSNQPQHF
TRBV6-5	12	CASSFGTGYYTF
TRBV5-8	14	CASSRDRVGNTIYF
TRBV5-1	14	CASFPSQINTEAFF
TRBV9	15	CASSPRLAGGYEQYF
TRBV30	13	CAWSTRDNQPQHF
TRBV7-9	13	CASSWGDREKLFF
TRBV10-3	12	CAISDPSGELFF
TRBV7-2	12	CASSLSGFAGYF
TRBV7-2	13	CASSLNPGETQYF
TRBV5-1	14	CASSLGSRQGPQYF
TRBV6-1	15	CASSEPPGHLSPLHF
TRBV5-1	14	CASSWGTPSYEQYF
TRBV21-1	15	CASSKKENRGYEQYF
TRBV28	18	CASRGGATVSYSNQPQHF
TRBV15	14	CATSGDRAQETQYF
TRBV19	19	CASSPRGRGPFHNNTEAFF
TRBV9	14	CASSKALGPDTQYF
TRBV18	15	CASSPPNTGGTEAFF
TRBV28	15	CASSPRGTGYTPLHF
TRBV30	11	CAWIATIWAFF
TRBV28	13	CATTGGRTYEQYF
TRBV7-8	16	CASSPRDSNTPYGYTF
TRBV18	16	CASSRGQGALAPEAFF
TRBV4-1	15	CASSPFTGGGYGYTF
TRBV7-6	15	CASSAAQGAGTEAFF